A single sample is the source of the 27 T cell receptor beta chains below, sequenced in a study of radiotherapy plus CTLA-4 blockade in lung cancer. Profiling relied on immunoSEQ multiplex PCR, and the TCRdb table lists in-frame clones only, not all of them. Of about 39,000 clones in the sample, just under 80% were seen once. The sample here was peripheral blood, taken from a patient treated with radiotherapy plus ipilimumab. The receptor source for this set is a human donor with non-small cell lung cancer that progressed on radiotherapy plus ipilimumab.

This clone has more than one count but fewer than ten. The CDR3 DNA follows: TGTGCCAGCAGCTTGGGACAGGGTTGGGGCGATTCACCCCTCCACTTT. Its protein is CASSLGQGWGDSPLHF. This chain links TRBV5-6 with TRBJ1-6, with TRBD1 matching 7 bases. Looked up from germline, CDR1 is SGHDT and CDR2 is YYEEEE. This CDR3 comprises 16 residues. Unmatched junction bases numbered 8, after V lost 0 bases and J lost 8 bases.

The chain combines TRBV6-1 with TRBJ2-7; 12 nucleotides match TRBD2. The CDR3 contains 17 residues. Per germline, CDR1 MNHNS and CDR2 SASEGT. V dropped 3 bases and J dropped 5; count of bases not matched to a gene: 11. The CDR3, as DNA: TGTGCCAGCAGTGACGGACTAGCGGGGTCCGTCCCCCACGAGCAGTACTTC. Its translation: CASSDGLAGSVPHEQYF.

The chain combines TRBV9 with TRBJ1-4, with 8 positions matching TRBD1. J was trimmed by 7 bases and V by 0 bases; bases with no gene match: 5. Per germline, CDR1 SGDLS and CDR2 YYNGEE. The CDR3 is 15 amino acids. The CDR3 DNA follows: TGTGCCAGCAGCGTAGGGACAGGGATCGGTGAAAAACTGTTTTTT. It translates to CASSVGTGIGEKLFF.

The chain uses TRBV7-3 and TRBJ1-1; perhaps TRBD1 as D (6 bases). The CDR3 sequence is 16 residues long. V was clipped by 2 bases and J by 1 base, with 14 bases between them. The germline CDR1 and CDR2 sequences are SGHTA and FQGTGA. CDR3 nucleotide sequence: TGTGCCAGCAGCTTACTACAGGGCTCAAAGAACACTGAAGCTTTCTTT. This codes for CASSLLQGSKNTEAFF.

The rearrangement uses TRBV10-3 and TRBJ1-4; TRBD1 matches at 10 bases. V lost 10 bases to trimming and J lost 7 bases; unmatched junction nucleotides: 9. The V gene's germline CDR1 is ENHRY and CDR2 SYGVKD. The CDR3 extends over 14 amino acids. The CDR3 DNA sequence: TGTGCCACTAAAAACGGGACAGGGGTTGAAAAACTGTTTTTT. Its translation is CATKNGTGVEKLFF.

The rearrangement links TRBV18 to TRBJ2-7, with D possibly TRBD2 on 6 matching bases. This CDR3 has 17 amino acids. The germline V gene encodes CDR1 KGHSH and CDR2 LQKENI. Trimming left V 0 bases short and J 3 bases short, with 18 bases between. CDR3 region: CASSPPAGFRRVYEQYF. CDR3 nucleotide sequence: TGTGCCAGCTCACCACCCGCGGGCTTCAGGAGGGTCTACGAGCAGTACTTC.

The rearrangement joins TRBV6-1 to TRBJ2-4; possible D gene TRBD2, 6 bases. With 0 bases removed from V and 1 base from J, the gap between germline ends came to 13 bases. The CDR3 is 17 amino acids. CDR1 is MNHNS and CDR2 is SASEGT in the germline V gene. CDR3 sequence reads: CASSEASWAGAKNIQYF. The CDR3 bases are TGTGCCAGCAGTGAAGCCTCGTGGGCGGGGGCCAAAAACATTCAGTACTTC.

This chain links TRBV9 with TRBJ1-3; 11 bases agree with TRBD1. V shed 3 bases, J shed 4 bases, and the junction held 6 bases outside the gene matches. The germline gives CDR1 SGDLS, CDR2 YYNGEE. The CDR3 contains 16 residues. CDR3 residues: CASSAAWDRGGNTIYF. The CDR3 DNA sequence: TGTGCCAGCAGCGCGGCCTGGGACAGGGGGGGAAACACCATATATTTT.

The chain couples TRBV5-1 to TRBJ2-3; weak D call: TRBD1 (6 bases). This CDR3 spans 15 amino acids. V shed 4 bases and J shed 6 bases, with 18 bases lying between them. CDR1 and CDR2 from the germline V gene are SGHRS and YFSETQ. The CDR3 bases are TGCGCCAGCAGCCTATCTGGTACCCAGGGGGATACGCAGTATTTT. As protein: CASSLSGTQGDTQYF. The full variable domain, rest sourced from reference TRBV5-1 and TRBJ2-3, is KAGVTQTPRYLIKTRGQQVTLSCSPISGHRSVSWYQQTPGQGLQFLFEYFSETQRNKGNFPGRFSGRQFSNSRSEMNVSTLELGDSALYLCASSLSGTQGDTQYFGPGTRLTVL.

The chain combines TRBV2 with TRBJ2-1; D possibly corresponds to TRBD1 (5 bases). Trimming pared 2 bases from V and 6 bases from J, leaving 11 bases between. This CDR3 is 14 amino acids long. The germline V gene encodes CDR1 SNHLY and CDR2 FYNNEI. The CDR3 DNA follows: TGTGCCAGCAGTGAACAGGGTTTCGGCAATGAGCAGTTCTTC. Its translation is CASSEQGFGNEQFF.

This clone appeared a few times. This sequence joins TRBV9 and TRBJ1-6; 9 bases line up with TRBD1. Losses at the gene ends were 5 bases for V and 8 bases for J; bases not matched to a gene: 2. This CDR3 contains 13 residues. Germline values: CDR1 SGDLS, CDR2 YYNGEE. CDR3 in amino acids: CASSRTGDSPLHF. The CDR3 region has the DNA TGTGCCAGCAGTAGGACAGGGGATTCACCCCTCCACTTT.

V and J are TRBV12-5 and TRBJ2-7; D call uncertain. Germline CDR1 and CDR2: LGHNT and FRNRAP. V was clipped by 8 bases and J by 7 bases, with 18 bases between them. This CDR3 is built from 13 residues. The CDR3, as DNA: TGTGCTAGTCGTAAGTCCGGGTCCTTTGAGCAGTACTTC. Translated, it gives CASRKSGSFEQYF.

A remark on this clone: Compared with germline, one end of the junction differs, possibly owing to a read error. The chain is built from TRBV19 and TRBJ1-5, with 9 bases lining up with TRBD1. Germline loops: CDR1 LNHDA, CDR2 SQIVND (reference sequence). The CDR3 extends over 16 amino acids. CDR3 DNA: TGTGTCAGTAGTACCTGGACAGGGGTTAACAATCAGCCCCAGCATTTT. This encodes CVSSTWTGVNNQPQHF.

J is TRBJ2-3 and V is TRBV2, with a weak D call TRBD1 (5 bases). Germline CDR1 is SNHLY and CDR2 is FYNNEI. The V end was cut by 3 bases, the J end by 3 bases, with 13 bases between. The CDR3 consists of 15 residues. DNA for the CDR3: TGTGCCAGCAGTGAGGGAAGGGGAAGAACAGATACGCAGTATTTT. Translated, it gives CASSEGRGRTDTQYF.

V and J are TRBV13 and TRBJ1-1, with 9 nucleotides matching TRBD1. Germline CDR1 and CDR2: PRHDT and FYEKMQ (reference sequence). The CDR3 is 15 residues long. With V trimmed by 5 bases and J by 1 base, 5 bases remained unmatched. The CDR3 bases are TGTGCCAGCAGCGCGACAGGGGGGAGGAACACTGAAGCTTTCTTT. This sequence encodes CASSATGGRNTEAFF.

The chain is built from TRBV19 and TRBJ1-6, with 9 bases aligning to TRBD1. This CDR3 has 13 residues. Germline loops: CDR1 LNHDA, CDR2 SQIVND (reference sequence). Germline trimming cut 9 bases from V and 14 bases from J; bases unmatched to any gene: 11. In nucleotides, the CDR3 is TGTGCCAGCTCCCAGGACAGGGGCTGGGCCCTCCACTTT. Protein sequence: CASSQDRGWALHF.

The chain uses TRBV5-1 and TRBJ2-2; D perhaps matches TRBD2 (5 bases). V was cut by 4 bases and J by 5 bases, with 15 bases left in between. This CDR3 spans 15 amino acids. Germline V CDR1 and CDR2: SGHRS, YFSETQ. DNA for the CDR3: TGCGCCAGCAGCCCGAGGGCAGATCAAACCGGGGAGCTGTTTTTT. Translation gives CASSPRADQTGELFF. The whole variable domain, remainder taken from reference TRBV5-1 and TRBJ2-2, is KAGVTQTPRYLIKTRGQQVTLSCSPISGHRSVSWYQQTPGQGLQFLFEYFSETQRNKGNFPGRFSGRQFSNSRSEMNVSTLELGDSALYLCASSPRADQTGELFFGEGSRLTVL.

V is TRBV4-2 and J is TRBJ1-5; D possibly corresponds to TRBD1 (5 bases). The V gene lost 0 bases and the J gene lost 7 bases, with 13 bases spanning the gap. Germline V lookup: CDR1 LGHNA, CDR2 YNFKEQ. CDR3 length: 15 amino acids. The CDR3 DNA reads TGTGCCAGCAGCCAAGAGGGAAGGGGTGGCCAGCCCCAGCATTTT. Protein: CASSQEGRGGQPQHF.

The chain joins TRBV18 to TRBJ2-1, with D perhaps matching TRBD2 (6 bases). V was pared by 6 bases and J by 7 bases, with 19 bases between. Germline CDR1 reads KGHSH; CDR2 reads LQKENI. There are 15 residues in the CDR3. As DNA, the CDR3 is TGTGCCAGCTCCCCTGAGATGGTCGGGAGAAATGAGCAGTTCTTC. Residues: CASSPEMVGRNEQFF. Full variable domain (rest looked up from reference TRBV18 and TRBJ2-1): NAGVMQNPRHLVRRRGQEARLRCSPMKGHSHVYWYRQLPEEGLKFMVYLQKENIIDESGMPKERFSAEFPKEGPSILRIQQVVRGDSAAYFCASSPEMVGRNEQFFGPGTRLTVL.

The rearrangement joins TRBV13 to TRBJ1-1, with TRBD1 matching 10 bases. This CDR3 spans 15 amino acids. V dropped 4 bases and J dropped 6; count of bases not matched to a gene: 8. Germline loops: CDR1 PRHDT, CDR2 FYEKMQ (reference sequence). Here the CDR3 reads CASSSADRGSSEAFF. For the CDR3, the DNA is TGTGCCAGCAGCTCCGCGGACAGGGGGTCTTCTGAAGCTTTCTTT.

This clone has just a few counts. The chain has TRBV2 and TRBJ1-5, with 7 positions matching TRBD1. The CDR3 consists of 16 residues. Per germline, CDR1 SNHLY and CDR2 FYNNEI. The V and J ends lost 5 bases and 2 bases, in that order; junction bases with no gene match: 9. The CDR3 nucleotides read TGTGCCAGCAGTCCTGGGTTAGGGGGCGGCAATCAGCCCCAGCATTTT. The encoded protein is CASSPGLGGGNQPQHF. The full variable domain, rest sourced from reference TRBV2 and TRBJ1-5, is EPEVTQTPSHQVTQMGQEVILRCVPISNHLYFYWYRQILGQKVEFLVSFYNNEISEKSEIFDDQFSVERPDGSNFTLKIRSTKLEDSAMYFCASSPGLGGGNQPQHFGDGTRLSIL.

The chain couples TRBV28 to TRBJ1-1; D might be TRBD1 (6 bases). There are 12 residues in the CDR3. V lost 9 bases and J 6 bases, leaving 14 bases between the germline ends. Germline V gives CDR1 MDHEN, CDR2 SYDVKM. CDR3 DNA sequence: TGTGCCAGTTCCACAGGGCTGCCTGAAGCTTTCTTT. This codes for CASSTGLPEAFF.

The genes are TRBV11-2 and TRBJ2-5; D unresolved. Trimming removed 2 bases from V and 5 bases from J, with 9 bases in between. The CDR3 loop spans 13 amino acids. Per the germline V gene, CDR1 is SGHAT and CDR2 is FQNNGV. The CDR3 bases are TGTGCCAGCAGCTTATGGCGGTCGGAGACCCAGTACTTC. It is translated as CASSLWRSETQYF.

CDR3 sequence (DNA): TGTGCCAGCAGCCAAGTTGGTAACGGGGGAAAAGAGACCCAGTACTTC. Amino acids: CASSQVGNGGKETQYF. The J gene is TRBJ2-5, the V gene TRBV4-2; possibly TRBD2 for D (6 bases). The V and J ends lost 1 base and 3 bases respectively, with 15 bases between them. The length of the CDR3 is 16 residues. Germline CDR1 is LGHNA and CDR2 is YNFKEQ.

The chain recombines TRBV18 with TRBJ1-6; D is unclear. Germline V gene sequence: CDR1 KGHSH, CDR2 LQKENI. The length of the CDR3 is 16 residues. V was clipped by 2 bases and J by 9 bases, with 17 bases between them. The CDR3, as DNA: TGTGCCAGCTCACCAATAGATTGGTTTCTCGGTTCACCCCTCCACTTT. Translated: CASSPIDWFLGSPLHF.

V gene TRBV29-1 combines with J gene TRBJ1-2; tentative D call: TRBD1 (6 bases). This CDR3 is built from 11 residues. CDR1 is SQVTM, CDR2 ANQGSEA, per germline. V gave up 5 bases and J gave up 6 bases, with 10 bases separating them. The CDR3 loop reads CSVWGQNGYTF. The CDR3 DNA sequence: TGCAGCGTTTGGGGGCAGAATGGCTACACCTTC.

The V call is TRBV6-6, the J call TRBJ2-5; 11 bases match TRBD2. Germline loops: CDR1 MNHNY, CDR2 SVGAGI (reference sequence). This CDR3 has 15 amino acids. J gave up 5 bases and V 6 bases, and 8 bases lay outside the gene matches. CDR3 in DNA: TGTGCCAGCAGAGATAGCGGGGGGGCCGGCGAGACCCAGTACTTC. Amino acid sequence: CASRDSGGAGETQYF.